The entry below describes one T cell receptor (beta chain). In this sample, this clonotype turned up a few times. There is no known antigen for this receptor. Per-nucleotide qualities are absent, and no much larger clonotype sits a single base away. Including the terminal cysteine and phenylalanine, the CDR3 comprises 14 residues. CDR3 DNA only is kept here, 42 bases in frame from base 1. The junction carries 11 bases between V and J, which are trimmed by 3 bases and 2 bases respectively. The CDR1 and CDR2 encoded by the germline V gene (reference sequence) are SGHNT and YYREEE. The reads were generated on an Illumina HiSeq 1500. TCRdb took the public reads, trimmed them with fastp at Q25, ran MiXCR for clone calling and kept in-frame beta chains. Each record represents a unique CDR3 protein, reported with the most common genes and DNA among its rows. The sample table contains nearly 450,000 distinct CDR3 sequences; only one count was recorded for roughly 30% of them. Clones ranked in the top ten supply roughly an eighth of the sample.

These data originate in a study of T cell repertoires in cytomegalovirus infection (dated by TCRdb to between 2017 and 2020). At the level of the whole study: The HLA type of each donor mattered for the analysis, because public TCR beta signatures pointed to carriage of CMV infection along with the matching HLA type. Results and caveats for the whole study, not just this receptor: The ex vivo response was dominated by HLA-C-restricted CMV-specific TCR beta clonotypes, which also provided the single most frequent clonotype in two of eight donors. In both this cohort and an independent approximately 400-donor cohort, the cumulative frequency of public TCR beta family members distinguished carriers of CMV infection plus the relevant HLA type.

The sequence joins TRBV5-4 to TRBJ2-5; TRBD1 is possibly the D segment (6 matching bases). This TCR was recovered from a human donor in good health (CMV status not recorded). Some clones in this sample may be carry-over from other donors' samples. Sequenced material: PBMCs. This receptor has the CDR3 CASSSGVRQETQYF. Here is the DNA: TGTGCCAGCAGCTCAGGGGTCAGACAAGAGACCCAGTACTTC.